This T cell receptor beta chain was observed in a study of cytomegalovirus exposure and HLA in healthy donors. The primer mix had 60 Vbeta and 13 Jbeta primers. Some clones are missing from TCRdb's copy, which holds only in-frame ones; the method was immunoSEQ multiplex PCR. This table holds about 150,000 clones, around 84% found once. Remarks on this clone: The antigen is not known.

The CDR3 extends over 16 amino acids. After removal of 6 bases from V and 2 bases from J, the junction contained 7 bases not matched to a gene. Germline V gene lookup returns CDR1 MDHEN and CDR2 SYDVKM. Notes on the study in general: HLA alleles showed associations with some 17,000 TCR beta sequences in a later analysis, at a 0.05 false discovery rate.

The sample comprised PBMCs. The TCR originated in a man in his late teens or twenties in good health and CMV-seronegative. The rearrangement joins TRBV28 to TRBJ1-1; 12 positions match TRBD1. The CDR3 DNA sequence: TGTGCCAGCAGCACCCGGGACAGGGGGCCTAACACTGAAGCTTTCTTT. It is translated as CASSTRDRGPNTEAFF.